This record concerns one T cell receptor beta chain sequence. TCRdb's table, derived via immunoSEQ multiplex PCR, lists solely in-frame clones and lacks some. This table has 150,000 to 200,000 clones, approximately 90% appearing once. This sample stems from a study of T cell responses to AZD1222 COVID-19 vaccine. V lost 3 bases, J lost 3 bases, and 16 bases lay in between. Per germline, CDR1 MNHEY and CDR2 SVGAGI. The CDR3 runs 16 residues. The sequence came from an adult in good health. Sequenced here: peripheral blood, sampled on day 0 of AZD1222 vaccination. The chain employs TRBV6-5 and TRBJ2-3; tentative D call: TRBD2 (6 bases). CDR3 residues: CASSYTGVVRTDTQYF. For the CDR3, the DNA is TGTGCCAGCAGTTATACGGGAGTCGTTAGAACAGATACGCAGTATTTT.